This T cell receptor (beta chain) was captured by sequencing in a study of shared clonotypes between healthy human individuals (dated by TCRdb to the early 2020s). As for the study more broadly: A few men and two women, aged 18 to 49 years, made up the cohort. For each donor, CD4 naive and CD4 memory were each run on three plates, CD8 naive on two plates, and CD8 memory on one plate. The study deeply sequenced blood TCR repertoires of several healthy adults to estimate repertoire size and the extent of clonotype sharing between individuals. To increase sequencing depth and limit assay-specific biases, different laboratories used diverse techniques to prepare libraries and sequence TCR repertoires. Per donor, leukapheresis produced somewhere between about 0.9 and 9 billion PBMCs. Study-wide conclusions, independent of this receptor: Only blood was sampled, and tissue TCR repertoires likely differ from those in blood. Based on pairwise subsampling, the degree of clonotype sharing among donors was expected to be affected by sequencing depth. Rarefaction of sorted-subset datasets indicated incomplete sequencing despite the large sequencing depth. Sharing across several donors was observed for approximately 5% of naive CD4, around 3.5% of naive CD8, around 2.5% of memory CD4, and roughly 0.4% of memory CD8 clonotypes. Naive subsets generally had larger estimated clonotype richness than memory subsets. Compared with non-shared clonotypes, clonotypes shared by all four sorted-subset donors had higher generation probabilities. The small number of donors limited the genetic and exposure-history diversity represented.

The junction carries 12 bases between V and J, which are trimmed by 5 bases and 4 bases respectively. Inclusive of the bounding cysteine and phenylalanine, the CDR3 is 13 residues long. Just the 39-base CDR3 DNA is kept, in frame starting at base 1. The germline V gene gives CDR1 as SGDLS and CDR2 as YYNGEE. For the CD8 naive samples, CD45RO-negative cells were positively selected for CCR7, yielding a CD45RA+CCR7+ population from which TemRA cells were excluded. The donors were healthy, HIV-negative adults with no recently reported acute infections or vaccinations. Every donor was a Caucasian adult residing in Nashville, Tennessee, USA. Blood was obtained by leukapheresis, after which PBMCs were separated by Ficoll-Histopaque density gradient centrifugation and cryopreserved in liquid nitrogen vapor phase. Analytical flow cytometry was used to check the purity and quantity of every magnetically sorted T cell population. Genomic DNA was isolated from every sorted fraction and measured by UV absorbance on a Nanodrop 2000c.

Using the deep immunoSEQ assay, multiplex PCR amplified TCR CDR3 regions from genomic DNA. For each cell subset, the extracted genomic DNA was distributed evenly across all wells of several immunoSEQ 96-well plates, and each plate served as one replicate. For sorted subsets, around 0.2 ug genomic DNA, equal to tens of thousands of T cell genomes, was loaded into each replicate PCR. Purified libraries were quantified with a Qubit 3.0 fluorometer, sized on a Bioanalyzer 2100, and re-quantified with the KAPA Library Quantification kit. Every immunoSEQ 96-well plate was sequenced on a dedicated single-read 150-cycle Illumina NextSeq 550 flow cell. The authors' analysis ran thus. Because the immunoSEQ output included only junctional sequences and no quality scores, the filtering could not be the same as the filtering used for full-length reads. To assign V/J genes and CDR3, sequences were annotated using PyIR, a Python wrapper for IgBLAST v1.9, with IMGT germline references. Reads were removed for weak V/J assignments (E-value above 1e-6), missing CDR3, stop codons, out-of-frame junctions, or ambiguous translated residues. V3J clonotypes were defined as sequences sharing an identical inferred V gene, J gene, and CDR3 amino acid sequence. Percentage overlap between repertoires was calculated by dividing the number of shared unique clonotypes by the size of the smaller repertoire. RTK rarefaction, the Chao1 estimator, and Recon v2.1 estimates of unobserved clonotypes were used to assess repertoire richness. For all TCRbeta clonotypes obtained by the gDNA method from several donors, generation probabilities were computed with OLGA. Sourced from immuneACCESS, this table was stored by TCRdb with only in-frame sequences that have V and J called. A share of the clones is absent; for the studies checked, an unresolved V gene accounts for under half, and the remainder has no known explanation. That table furnishes V, J and clone size, whereas the DNA furnished D and trimming. This sample gives around 550,000 clones in total; approximately 96% of them show up just once. The ten largest clones take up over 0.1% of the sample.

In regard to this clone: The antigen it binds to is not known. Base qualities are not at hand, and no much larger clone is one base apart.

This receptor chain uses TRBV9 and TRBJ1-2, and perhaps TRBD1 as D gene, on 6 matching bases. The sequence derives from a woman aged 25 to 45 in good health. The sample consisted of naive CD8+ T cells sorted from blood. The cell subset or site label on this specimen signifies: CD45RA+CCR7+. CDR3 protein: CASSSGQSYGYTF. The DNA is as follows: TGTGCCAGCAGTTCCGGACAGTCCTATGGCTACACCTTC. The reference TRBV9 and TRBJ1-2 proteins fill in what lies around the CDR3, so the full variable domain reads DSGVTQTPKHLITATGQRVTLRCSPRSGDLSVYWYQQSLDQGLQFLIQYYNGEERAKGNILERFSAQQFPDLHSELNLSSLELGDSALYFCASSSGQSYGYTFGSGTRLTVV.